These 8 T cell receptor beta chains were all obtained from the same sample, sequenced in a study of STAT3 mutations in large granular lymphocyte leukemia (dated by TCRdb to between 2019 and 2020). Broad study findings and their caveats: At least one immunodominant TCRbeta clonotype was identified in every T-LGLL patient, and multiple immunodominant subclonotypes were identified in about half of the T-LGLL patients.

These receptors' targets are unknown. Library preparation used the immunoSEQ multiplex PCR assay. What TCRdb holds here is the immuneACCESS table cut down to in-frame rearrangements. Part of the clones is not present; checked against another copy, under half of the missing clones reflect an unresolved V gene, and the others are unexplained. Recorded for this sample are 30,000 to 40,000 clones; approximately 86% of them occurred a single time. The ten largest clones represent approximately 12% of the sample. Sequencing was performed on peripheral blood mononuclear cells. The source of these receptors is a man aged 60 to 69 with T-cell large granular lymphocyte leukemia. Some clones in this sample may be carry-over from other donors' samples. The age is the age at diagnosis.

The rearrangement uses TRBV7-9 and TRBJ2-1, with 10 bases lining up with TRBD2. The V and J ends lost 5 bases and 6 bases, in that order; junction bases with no gene match: 7. The CDR3 runs to 15 residues. The germline V gene encodes CDR1 SEHNR and CDR2 FQNEAQ (reference sequence). The CDR3 region is CASSNLAGAGNEQFF. CDR3 nucleotides: TGTGCCAGCAGCAACCTAGCGGGAGCTGGCAATGAGCAGTTCTTC. The complete variable domain, with remaining parts taken from reference TRBV7-9 and TRBJ2-1, reads DTGVSQNPRHKITKRGQNVTFRCDPISEHNRLYWYRQTLGQGPEFLTYFQNEAQLEKSRLLSDRFSAERPKGSFSTLEIQRTEQGDSAMYLCASSNLAGAGNEQFFGPGTRLTVL.

The rearrangement uses TRBV29-1 and TRBJ2-5, with a weak D call TRBD2 (7 bases). Trimming cost V 6 bases and J 2 bases, with 16 bases left between them. CDR3 length: 14 amino acids. The germline gives CDR1 SQVTM, CDR2 ANQGSEA. CDR3 in DNA: TGCAGCGTAGAGGCAGAGGGGGGGCAAGAGACCCAGTACTTC. Translated: CSVEAEGGQETQYF.

The chain has TRBV5-1 and TRBJ2-6, with 7 bases fitting TRBD1. The CDR3 runs to 18 residues. The junction had 12 bases not matched to a gene; V was cut back by 2 bases and J by 4 bases. Germline V lookup: CDR1 SGHRS, CDR2 YFSETQ. The CDR3 sequence is CASSFWGTGVSGANVLTF. The CDR3 nucleotides read TGCGCCAGCAGCTTTTGGGGAACAGGGGTCAGCGGGGCCAACGTCCTGACTTTC.

The chain recombines TRBV28 with TRBJ1-6; TRBD1 matches at 7 bases. Germline lookup yields CDR1 MDHEN and CDR2 SYDVKM. Trimming removed 5 bases from V and 10 bases from J; junction bases left unmatched: 8. This CDR3 has 14 amino acids. CDR3 sequence: CASSPPPGQSPLHF. CDR3 DNA: TGTGCCAGCAGTCCACCCCCGGGACAGTCACCCCTCCACTTT.

V and J are TRBV28 and TRBJ1-2; 7 nucleotides agree with TRBD1. This CDR3 contains 13 residues. CDR1 and CDR2 from the germline V gene are MDHEN and SYDVKM. The V segment lost 2 bases and the J segment 6 bases; nucleotides outside the gene matches: 3. The CDR3 DNA follows: TGTGCCAGCAGTTTAAGACAGGGTCATGGCTACACCTTC. Translated: CASSLRQGHGYTF.

The chain is built from TRBV2 and TRBJ2-5, with 7 positions matching TRBD1. The CDR3 runs to 13 residues. Trimming took 7 bases from V and 7 from J; bases not matched to a gene: 9. Germline V lookup: CDR1 SNHLY, CDR2 FYNNEI. The CDR3 coding sequence is TGTGCCAGCACTTCCCGGGACAGAGGGACCCAGTACTTC. As protein: CASTSRDRGTQYF.

V usage is TRBV11-2 and J usage is TRBJ2-7; 7 positions agree with TRBD1. This CDR3 spans 17 amino acids. With 2 bases clipped from V and 0 bases from J, the junction kept 10 bases outside the gene matches. The V gene's germline CDR1 is SGHAT and CDR2 FQNNGV. DNA of the CDR3: TGTGCCAGCAGCTTAAACAGGGGCCGGGTTAGCTCCTACGAGCAGTACTTC. Its translation is CASSLNRGRVSSYEQYF.

The chain couples TRBV7-2 to TRBJ1-2; 8 nucleotides line up with TRBD1. The CDR3 extends over 12 amino acids. V gave up 5 bases and J gave up 8 bases; unmatched junction bases: 4. Germline-derived CDR1 and CDR2 are SGHTA and FQGNSA. The CDR3 is CASSDRGSGYTF. CDR3 DNA: TGTGCCAGCAGCGACAGGGGTTCCGGCTACACCTTC.